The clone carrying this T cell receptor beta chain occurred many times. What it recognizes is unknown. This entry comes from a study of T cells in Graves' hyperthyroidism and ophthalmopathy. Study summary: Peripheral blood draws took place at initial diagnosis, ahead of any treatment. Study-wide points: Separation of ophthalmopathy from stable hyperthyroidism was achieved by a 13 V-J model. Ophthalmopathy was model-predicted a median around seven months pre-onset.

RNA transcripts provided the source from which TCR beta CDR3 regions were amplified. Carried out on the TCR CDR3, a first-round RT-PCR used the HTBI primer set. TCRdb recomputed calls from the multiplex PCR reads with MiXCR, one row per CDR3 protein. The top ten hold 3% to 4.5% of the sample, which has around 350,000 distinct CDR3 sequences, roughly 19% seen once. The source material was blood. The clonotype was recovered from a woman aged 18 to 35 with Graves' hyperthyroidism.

In DNA form, the CDR3 reads TGTGCCAGCACCGGGACAGAGTACTTTACTGGGGCCAACGTCCTGACTTTC. This gives the protein CASTGTEYFTGANVLTF. J is TRBJ2-6 and V is TRBV12-3 or TRBV12-4, with TRBD1 matching 7 bases. The CDR3 runs to 17 residues. The trim removed 7 bases at V and 2 bases at J, leaving 11 bases unmatched.